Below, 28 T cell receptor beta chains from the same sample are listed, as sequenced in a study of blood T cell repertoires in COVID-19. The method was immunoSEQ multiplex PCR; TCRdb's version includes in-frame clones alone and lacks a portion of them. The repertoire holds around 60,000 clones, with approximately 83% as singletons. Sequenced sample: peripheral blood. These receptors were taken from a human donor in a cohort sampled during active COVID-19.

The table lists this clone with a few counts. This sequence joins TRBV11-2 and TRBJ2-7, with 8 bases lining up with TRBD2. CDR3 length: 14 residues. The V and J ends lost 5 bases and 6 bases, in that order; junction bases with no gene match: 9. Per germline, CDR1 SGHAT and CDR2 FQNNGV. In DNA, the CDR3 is TGTGCCAGCAGCAAAGCGGGGGTACGGGGCGAGCAGTACTTC. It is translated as CASSKAGVRGEQYF.

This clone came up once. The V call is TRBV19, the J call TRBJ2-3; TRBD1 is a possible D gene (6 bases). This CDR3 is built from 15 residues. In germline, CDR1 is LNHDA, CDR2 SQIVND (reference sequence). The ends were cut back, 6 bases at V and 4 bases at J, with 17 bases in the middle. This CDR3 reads CASSDQGIDADTQYF. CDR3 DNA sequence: TGTGCCAGTAGCGATCAGGGGATTGATGCAGATACGCAGTATTTT.

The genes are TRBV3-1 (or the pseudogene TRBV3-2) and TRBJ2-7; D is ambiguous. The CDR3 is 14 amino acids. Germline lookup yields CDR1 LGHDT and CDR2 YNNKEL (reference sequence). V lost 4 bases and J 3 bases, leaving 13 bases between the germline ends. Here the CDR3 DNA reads TGTGCCAGCAGCCGCGTCGGTTCTTACTACGAGCAGTACTTC. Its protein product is CASSRVGSYYEQYF.

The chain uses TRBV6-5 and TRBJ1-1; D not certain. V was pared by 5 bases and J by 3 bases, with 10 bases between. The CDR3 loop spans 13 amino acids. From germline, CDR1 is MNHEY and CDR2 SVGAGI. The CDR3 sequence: CASSPLRYTEAFF. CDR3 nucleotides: TGTGCCAGCAGTCCTTTGCGTTACACTGAAGCTTTCTTT.

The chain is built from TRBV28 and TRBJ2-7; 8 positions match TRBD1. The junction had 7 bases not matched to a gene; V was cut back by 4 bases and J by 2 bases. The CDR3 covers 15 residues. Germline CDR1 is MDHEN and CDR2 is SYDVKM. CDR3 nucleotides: TGTGCCAGCAGTTCCGGGACAGGCCTAGCCTACGAGCAGTACTTC. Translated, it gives CASSSGTGLAYEQYF.

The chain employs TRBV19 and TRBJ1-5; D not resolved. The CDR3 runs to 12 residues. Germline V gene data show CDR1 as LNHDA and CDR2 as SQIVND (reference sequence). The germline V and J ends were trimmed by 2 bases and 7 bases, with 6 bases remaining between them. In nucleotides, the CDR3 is TGTGCCAGTAGTATACGGGGACAGCCCCAGCATTTT. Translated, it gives CASSIRGQPQHF. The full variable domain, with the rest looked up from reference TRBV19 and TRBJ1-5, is DGGITQSPKYLFRKEGQNVTLSCEQNLNHDAMYWYRQDPGQGLRLIYYSQIVNDFQKGDIAEGYSVSREKKESFPLTVTSAQKNPTAFYLCASSIRGQPQHFGDGTRLSIL.

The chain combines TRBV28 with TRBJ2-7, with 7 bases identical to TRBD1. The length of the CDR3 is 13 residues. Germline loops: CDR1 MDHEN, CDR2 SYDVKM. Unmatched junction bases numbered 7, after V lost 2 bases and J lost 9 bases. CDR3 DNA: TGTGCCAGCAGTTTACTACAGGGGTTAGGGCAGTACTTC. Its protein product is CASSLLQGLGQYF.

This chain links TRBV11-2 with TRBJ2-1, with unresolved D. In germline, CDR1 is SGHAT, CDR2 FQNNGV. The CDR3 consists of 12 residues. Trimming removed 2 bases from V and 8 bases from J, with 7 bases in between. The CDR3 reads CASSLILDEQFF. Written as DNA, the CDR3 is TGTGCCAGCAGCTTAATTCTCGATGAGCAGTTCTTC. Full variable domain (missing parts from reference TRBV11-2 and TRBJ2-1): EAGVAQSPRYKIIEKRQSVAFWCNPISGHATLYWYQQILGQGPKLLIQFQNNGVVDDSQLPKDRFSAERLKGVDSTLKIQPAKLEDSAVYLCASSLILDEQFFGPGTRLTVL.

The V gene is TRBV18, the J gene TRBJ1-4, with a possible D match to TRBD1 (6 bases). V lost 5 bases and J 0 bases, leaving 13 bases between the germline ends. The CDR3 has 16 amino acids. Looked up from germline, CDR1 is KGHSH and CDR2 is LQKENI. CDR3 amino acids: CASSAIQGSTNEKLFF. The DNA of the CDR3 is TGTGCCAGCTCAGCGATACAGGGATCAACTAATGAAAAACTGTTTTTT.

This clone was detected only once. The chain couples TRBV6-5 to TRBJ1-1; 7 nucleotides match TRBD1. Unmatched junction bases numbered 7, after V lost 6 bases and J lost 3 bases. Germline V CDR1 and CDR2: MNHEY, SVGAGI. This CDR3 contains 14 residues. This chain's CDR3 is CASRPQGPYTEAFF. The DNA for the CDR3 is TGTGCCAGCAGGCCACAGGGGCCATACACTGAAGCTTTCTTT.

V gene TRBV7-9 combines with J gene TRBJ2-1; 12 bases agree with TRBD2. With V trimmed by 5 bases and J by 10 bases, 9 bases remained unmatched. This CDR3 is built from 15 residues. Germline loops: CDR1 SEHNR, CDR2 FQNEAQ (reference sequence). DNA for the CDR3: TGTGCCAGCAGCCCCCCCTCAACTAGCGGGAGGGAGCAGTTCTTC. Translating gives CASSPPSTSGREQFF.

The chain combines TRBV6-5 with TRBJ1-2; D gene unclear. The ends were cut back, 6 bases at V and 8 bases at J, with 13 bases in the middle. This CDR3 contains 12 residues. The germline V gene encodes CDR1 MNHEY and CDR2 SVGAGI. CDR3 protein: CASSPRGIGYTF. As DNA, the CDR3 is TGTGCCAGCAGCCCACGGGGAATAGGCTACACCTTC.

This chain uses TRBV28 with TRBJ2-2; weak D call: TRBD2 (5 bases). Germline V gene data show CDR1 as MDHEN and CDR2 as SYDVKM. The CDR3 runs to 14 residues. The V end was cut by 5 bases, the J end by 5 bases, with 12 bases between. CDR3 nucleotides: TGTGCCAGCAGTCTAGCAGGTGGGACCGGGGAGCTGTTTTTT. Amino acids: CASSLAGGTGELFF.

CDR3 nucleotide sequence: TGTGCTAGTGGTTTGGTACAGAGACAGGGGGTGCGGATGGGCTACAATGAGCAGTTCTTC. Protein product: CASGLVQRQGVRMGYNEQFF. The genes are TRBV12-5 and TRBJ2-1; 9 positions match TRBD1. The CDR3 runs to 20 residues. The junction had 15 bases not matched to a gene; V was cut back by 0 bases and J by 3 bases. CDR1 is LGHNT, CDR2 FRNRAP, per germline.

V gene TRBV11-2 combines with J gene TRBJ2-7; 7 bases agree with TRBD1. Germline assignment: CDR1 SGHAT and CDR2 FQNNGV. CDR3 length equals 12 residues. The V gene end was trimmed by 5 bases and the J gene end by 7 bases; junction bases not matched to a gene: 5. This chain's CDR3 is CASSDRVLEQYF. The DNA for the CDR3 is TGTGCCAGCAGCGACAGGGTCTTAGAGCAGTACTTC.

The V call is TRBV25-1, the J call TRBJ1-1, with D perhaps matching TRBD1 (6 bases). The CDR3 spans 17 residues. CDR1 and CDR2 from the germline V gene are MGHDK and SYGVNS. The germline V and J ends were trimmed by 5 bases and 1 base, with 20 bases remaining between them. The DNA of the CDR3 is TGTGCCAGCAGTCCCCGGACAGCGGCGTTGAGGAACACTGAAGCTTTCTTT. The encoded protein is CASSPRTAALRNTEAFF.

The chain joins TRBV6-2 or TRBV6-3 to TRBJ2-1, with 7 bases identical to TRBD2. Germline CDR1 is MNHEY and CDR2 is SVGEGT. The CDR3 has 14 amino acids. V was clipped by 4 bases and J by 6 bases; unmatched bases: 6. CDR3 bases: TGTGCCAGCAGTTCGGCCGGCGGGAGCAATGAGCAGTTCTTC. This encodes CASSSAGGSNEQFF.

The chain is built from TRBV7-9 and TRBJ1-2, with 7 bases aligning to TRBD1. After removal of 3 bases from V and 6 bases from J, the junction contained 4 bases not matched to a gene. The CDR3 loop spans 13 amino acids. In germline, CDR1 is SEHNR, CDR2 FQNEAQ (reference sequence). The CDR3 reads CASSFRQGDGYTF. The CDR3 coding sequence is TGTGCCAGCAGCTTCCGACAGGGCGATGGCTACACCTTC.

This chain's CDR3 is CASSAAGTGDYEQYF. CDR3 in DNA: TGTGCCAGCAGTGCAGCCGGGACGGGAGACTACGAGCAGTACTTC. V is TRBV27 and J is TRBJ2-7; D might be TRBD2 (6 bases). V lost 5 bases and J lost 3, with 17 bases in between. The CDR3 is 15 residues long. Looked up from germline, CDR1 is MNHEY and CDR2 is SMNVEV (reference sequence).

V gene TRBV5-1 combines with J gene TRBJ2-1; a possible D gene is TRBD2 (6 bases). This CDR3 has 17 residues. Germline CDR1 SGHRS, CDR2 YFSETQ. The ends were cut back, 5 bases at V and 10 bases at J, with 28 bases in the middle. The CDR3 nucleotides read TGCGCCAGCAGGTCAGTGGCGGGCCTTGGACTACAAGGCGAGCAGTTCTTC. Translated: CASRSVAGLGLQGEQFF. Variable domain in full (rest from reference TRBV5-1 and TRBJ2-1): KAGVTQTPRYLIKTRGQQVTLSCSPISGHRSVSWYQQTPGQGLQFLFEYFSETQRNKGNFPGRFSGRQFSNSRSEMNVSTLELGDSALYLCASRSVAGLGLQGEQFFGPGTRLTVL.

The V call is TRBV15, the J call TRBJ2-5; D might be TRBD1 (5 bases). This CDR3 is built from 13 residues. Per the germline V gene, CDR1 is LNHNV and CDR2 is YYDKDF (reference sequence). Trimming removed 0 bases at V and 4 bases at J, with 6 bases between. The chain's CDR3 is CATSRDQGETQYF. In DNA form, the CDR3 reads TGTGCCACCAGCAGAGATCAGGGAGAGACCCAGTACTTC.

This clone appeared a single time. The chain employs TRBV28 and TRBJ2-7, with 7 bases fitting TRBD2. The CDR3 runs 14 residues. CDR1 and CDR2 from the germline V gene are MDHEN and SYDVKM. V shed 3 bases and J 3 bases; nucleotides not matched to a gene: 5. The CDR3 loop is CASSFYRGVYEQYF. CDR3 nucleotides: TGTGCCAGCAGTTTTTATCGGGGGGTCTACGAGCAGTACTTC.

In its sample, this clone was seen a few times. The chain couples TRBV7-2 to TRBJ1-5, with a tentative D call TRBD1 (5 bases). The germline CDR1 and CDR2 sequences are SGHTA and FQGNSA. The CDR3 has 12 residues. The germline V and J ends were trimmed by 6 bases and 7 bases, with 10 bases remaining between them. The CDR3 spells CASSQGYQPQHF. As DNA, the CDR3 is TGTGCCAGCAGTCAGGGCTACCAGCCCCAGCATTTT.

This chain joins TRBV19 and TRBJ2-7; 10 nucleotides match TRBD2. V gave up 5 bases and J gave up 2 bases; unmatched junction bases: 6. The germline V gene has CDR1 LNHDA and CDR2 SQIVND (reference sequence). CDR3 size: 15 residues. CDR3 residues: CASSGLGTSAYEQYF. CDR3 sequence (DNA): TGTGCCAGTAGTGGGCTCGGGACTAGCGCCTACGAGCAGTACTTC.

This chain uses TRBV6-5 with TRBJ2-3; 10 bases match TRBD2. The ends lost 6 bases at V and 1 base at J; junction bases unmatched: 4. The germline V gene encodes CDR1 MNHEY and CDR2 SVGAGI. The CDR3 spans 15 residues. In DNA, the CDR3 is TGTGCCAGCAGCTCTAGCGGGAGTGGCACAGATACGCAGTATTTT. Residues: CASSSSGSGTDTQYF.

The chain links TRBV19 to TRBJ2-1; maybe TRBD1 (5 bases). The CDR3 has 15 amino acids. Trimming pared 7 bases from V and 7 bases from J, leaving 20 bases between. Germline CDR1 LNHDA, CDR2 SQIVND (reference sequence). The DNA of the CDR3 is TGTGCCAGTATTTCTAGGGGATATGGTGGGAATGAGCAGTTCTTC. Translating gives CASISRGYGGNEQFF.

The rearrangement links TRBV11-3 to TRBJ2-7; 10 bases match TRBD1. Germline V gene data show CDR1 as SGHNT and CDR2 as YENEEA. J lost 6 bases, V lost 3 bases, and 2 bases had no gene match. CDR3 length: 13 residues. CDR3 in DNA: TGTGCCAGCAGCTTCTGGACAGGGGGCGAGCAGTACTTC. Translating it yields CASSFWTGGEQYF.

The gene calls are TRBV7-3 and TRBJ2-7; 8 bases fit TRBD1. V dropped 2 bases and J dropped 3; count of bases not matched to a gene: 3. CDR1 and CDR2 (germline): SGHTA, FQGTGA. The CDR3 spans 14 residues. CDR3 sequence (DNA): TGTGCCAGCAGCTTATCAGGGGGCGGCTACGAGCAGTACTTC. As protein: CASSLSGGGYEQYF.